One and the same sample provided the 3 T cell receptor beta chains below, sequenced in a study of T cell changes during pregnancy in multiple sclerosis. This table comes from immunoSEQ multiplex PCR, and its TCRdb copy is limited to in-frame clones, with some not included. The sample shows 35,000 to 40,000 clones, more than 90% of them seen only once. Sequenced material: peripheral blood, taken in the third trimester of pregnancy. Source of these receptors: a female donor in good health, enrolled as a control in a pregnancy study.

The chain employs TRBV7-9 and TRBJ1-2, with 7 nucleotides matching TRBD1. The CDR3 length is 15 residues. Germline values: CDR1 SEHNR, CDR2 FQNEAQ (reference sequence). V gave up 0 bases and J gave up 7 bases; unmatched junction bases: 8. The CDR3 DNA is TGTGCCAGCAGCTTAGCGCTTGGACAGGAAGGTGGCTACACCTTC. Amino acid sequence: CASSLALGQEGGYTF. Based on the CDR3 plus reference TRBV7-9 and TRBJ1-2, the full variable domain is DTGVSQNPRHKITKRGQNVTFRCDPISEHNRLYWYRQTLGQGPEFLTYFQNEAQLEKSRLLSDRFSAERPKGSFSTLEIQRTEQGDSAMYLCASSLALGQEGGYTFGSGTRLTVV.

V and J are TRBV28 and TRBJ1-5, with D possibly being TRBD1 (5 bases). V was cut by 3 bases and J by 4 bases, with 7 bases left in between. The CDR3 consists of 13 residues. Germline V gives CDR1 MDHEN, CDR2 SYDVKM. The CDR3 protein is CASSFGGNQPQHF. For the CDR3, the DNA is TGTGCCAGCAGTTTTGGGGGGAATCAGCCCCAGCATTTT.

For the CDR3, the DNA is TGTGCCAGCAGCCAAGATGGAGCGGGAGCACCCGGGGAGCTGTTTTTT. Residues: CASSQDGAGAPGELFF. The chain is built from TRBV4-2 and TRBJ2-2; 8 bases map to TRBD2. CDR1 is LGHNA, CDR2 YNFKEQ, per germline. With V trimmed by 0 bases and J by 6 bases, 6 bases remained unmatched. The CDR3 is 16 residues long.